This TCR beta chain was captured in a study of T cell repertoires in cytomegalovirus infection. As to this clonotype: The antigen is undetermined.

TCRdb fed the reads into MiXCR, producing one record per CDR3 protein. The table lists approximately 65,000 distinct CDR3 sequences, 20% of them singletons. The CDR3 covers 16 residues. V trimming: 7 bases; J trimming: 0 bases; junction bases outside the gene matches: 10. CDR1 SGHVS and CDR2 FQNEAQ come from the germline V gene. The rearrangement joins TRBV7-8 to TRBJ2-3; 7 bases align to TRBD1. The source material was CD8+ T cells from cultured PBMCs, sampled from culture after CMV antigen stimulation. The sequence was collected from a human donor in good health (CMV status not recorded). Some clones in this sample may be carry-over from other donors' samples. This CDR3 is CASTPGTATSTDTQYF. CDR3 in DNA: TGTGCCAGCACCCCAGGGACAGCTACAAGCACAGATACGCAGTATTTT.